This entry describes one TCR beta chain. The data stem from a study of blood T cell repertoires in COVID-19. Study-wide context: Samples taken during acute and convalescent COVID-19 were collected in the United States, Italy and Spain. PBMCs, B-cell-depleted T cells, or T cells provided the cDNA or gDNA that made up the material.

The CDR3 consists of 21 residues. Germline values: CDR1 MNHEY, CDR2 SMNVEV (reference sequence). The V gene end was trimmed by 4 bases and the J gene end by 4 bases; junction bases not matched to a gene: 17. Per the original data handling: Amplification of reference gene primers provided the estimated nucleated cell counts. Clones were read by immunoSEQ multiplex PCR, and TCRdb kept only the in-frame ones, dropping some. V, J and clone size reflect that table, while D and trimming were determined from the DNA. The table has 250,000 to 350,000 clones, roughly 84% seen once. Material for sequencing was peripheral blood. The source of this sequence is a human donor with COVID-19, enrolled during active disease. The donor label of this sample is uncertain. The chain links TRBV27 to TRBJ2-6; 12 bases line up with TRBD1. DNA of the CDR3: TGTGCCAGCAGTTCCCCCCCGGGACAGGGGGCCCTCGGGTCCGGGGCCAACGTCCTGACTTTC. Translating it yields CASSSPPGQGALGSGANVLTF.